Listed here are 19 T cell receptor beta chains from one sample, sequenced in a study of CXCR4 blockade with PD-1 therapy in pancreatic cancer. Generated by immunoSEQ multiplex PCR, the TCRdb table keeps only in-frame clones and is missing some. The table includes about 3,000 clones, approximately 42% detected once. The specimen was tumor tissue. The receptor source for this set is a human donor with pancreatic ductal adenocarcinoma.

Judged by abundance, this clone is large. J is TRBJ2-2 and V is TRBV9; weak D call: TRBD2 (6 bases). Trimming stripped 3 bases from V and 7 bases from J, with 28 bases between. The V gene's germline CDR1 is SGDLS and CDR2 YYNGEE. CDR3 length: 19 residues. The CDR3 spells CASSARPRQKKDYHGELFF. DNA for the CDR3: TGTGCCAGCAGCGCCCGACCCAGACAGAAAAAGGACTACCACGGGGAGCTGTTTTTT.

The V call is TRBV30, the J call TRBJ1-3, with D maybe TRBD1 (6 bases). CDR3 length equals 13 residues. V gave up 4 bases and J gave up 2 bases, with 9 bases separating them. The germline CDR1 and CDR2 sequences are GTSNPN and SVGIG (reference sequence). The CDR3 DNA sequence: TGTGCCTGGATCAAGGGGGCTGGAAACACCATATATTTT. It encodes CAWIKGAGNTIYF.

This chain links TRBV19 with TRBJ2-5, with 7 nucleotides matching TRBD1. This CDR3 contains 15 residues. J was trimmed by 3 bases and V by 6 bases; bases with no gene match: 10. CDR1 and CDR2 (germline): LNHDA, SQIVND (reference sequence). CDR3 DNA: TGTGCCAGTAGCAATGACAGGGCGACTAAAGAGACCCAGTACTTC. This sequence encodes CASSNDRATKETQYF.

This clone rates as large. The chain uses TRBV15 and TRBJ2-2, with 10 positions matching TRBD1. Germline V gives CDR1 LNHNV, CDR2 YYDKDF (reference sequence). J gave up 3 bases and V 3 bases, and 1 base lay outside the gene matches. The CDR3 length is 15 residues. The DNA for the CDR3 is TGTGCCACCAGCAGCGGGACAGGGGACACCGGGGAGCTGTTTTTT. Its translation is CATSSGTGDTGELFF.

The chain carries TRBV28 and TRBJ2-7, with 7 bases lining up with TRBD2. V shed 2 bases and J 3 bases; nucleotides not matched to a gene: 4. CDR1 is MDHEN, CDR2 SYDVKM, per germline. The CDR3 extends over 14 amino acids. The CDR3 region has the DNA TGTGCCAGCAGTTTACAGCGGGAAGGCTACGAGCAGTACTTC. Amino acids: CASSLQREGYEQYF. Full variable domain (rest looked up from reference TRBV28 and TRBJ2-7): DVKVTQSSRYLVKRTGEKVFLECVQDMDHENMFWYRQDPGLGLRLIYFSYDVKMKEKGDIPEGYSVSREKKERFSLILESASTNQTSMYLCASSLQREGYEQYFGPGTRLTVT.

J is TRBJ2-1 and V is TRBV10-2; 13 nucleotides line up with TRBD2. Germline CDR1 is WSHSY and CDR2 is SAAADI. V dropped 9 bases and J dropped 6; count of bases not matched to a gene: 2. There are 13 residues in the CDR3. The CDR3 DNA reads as TGCGCCAGTGGACTAGCGGGGGCCAATGAGCAGTTCTTC. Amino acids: CASGLAGANEQFF.

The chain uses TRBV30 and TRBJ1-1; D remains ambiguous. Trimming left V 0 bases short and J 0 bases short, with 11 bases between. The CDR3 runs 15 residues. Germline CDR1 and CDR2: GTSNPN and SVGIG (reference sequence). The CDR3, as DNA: TGTGCCTGGAGTGTACGTAGGGCCATGAACACTGAAGCTTTCTTT. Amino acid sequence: CAWSVRRAMNTEAFF.

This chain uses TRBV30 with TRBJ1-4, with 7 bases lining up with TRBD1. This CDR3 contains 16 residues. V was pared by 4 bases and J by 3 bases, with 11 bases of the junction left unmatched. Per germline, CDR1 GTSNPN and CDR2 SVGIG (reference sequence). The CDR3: CAWTPRGGLANEKLFF. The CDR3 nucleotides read TGTGCCTGGACCCCCAGGGGGGGGTTAGCTAATGAAAAACTGTTTTTT.

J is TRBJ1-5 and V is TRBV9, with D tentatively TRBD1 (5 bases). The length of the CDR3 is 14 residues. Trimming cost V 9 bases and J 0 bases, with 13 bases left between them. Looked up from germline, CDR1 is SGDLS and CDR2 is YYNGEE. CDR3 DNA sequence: TGTGCCACCCAGGGAGGGAATAGCAATCAGCCCCAGCATTTT. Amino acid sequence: CATQGGNSNQPQHF.

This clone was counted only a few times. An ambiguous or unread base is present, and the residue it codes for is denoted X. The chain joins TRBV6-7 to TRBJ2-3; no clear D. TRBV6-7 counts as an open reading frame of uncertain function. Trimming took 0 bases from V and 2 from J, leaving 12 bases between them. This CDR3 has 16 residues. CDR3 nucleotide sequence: TGTGCCAGCAGTTACTCTCGTGAATYTACCACAGATACGCAGTATTTT. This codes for CASSYSREXTTDTQYF.

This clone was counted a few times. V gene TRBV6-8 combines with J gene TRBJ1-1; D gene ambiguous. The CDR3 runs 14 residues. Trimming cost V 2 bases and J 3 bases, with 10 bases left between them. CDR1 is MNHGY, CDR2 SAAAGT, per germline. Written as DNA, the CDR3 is TGTGCCAGCAGTTACGCTCAGCATGACACTGAAGCTTTCTTT. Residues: CASSYAQHDTEAFF.

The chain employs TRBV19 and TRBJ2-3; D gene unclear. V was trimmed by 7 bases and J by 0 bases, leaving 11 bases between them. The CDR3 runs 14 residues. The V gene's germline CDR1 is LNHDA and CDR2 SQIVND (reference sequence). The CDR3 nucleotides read TGTGCCAGTAAGACCGGCTCTAGCACAGATACGCAGTATTTT. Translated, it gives CASKTGSSTDTQYF.

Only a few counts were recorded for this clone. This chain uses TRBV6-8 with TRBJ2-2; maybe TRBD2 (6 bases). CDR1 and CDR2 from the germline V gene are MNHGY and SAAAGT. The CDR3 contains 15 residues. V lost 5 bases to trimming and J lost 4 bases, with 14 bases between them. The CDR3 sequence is CASSVRGDFTGELFF. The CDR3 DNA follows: TGTGCCAGCAGTGTTAGAGGGGACTTCACCGGGGAGCTGTTTTTT.

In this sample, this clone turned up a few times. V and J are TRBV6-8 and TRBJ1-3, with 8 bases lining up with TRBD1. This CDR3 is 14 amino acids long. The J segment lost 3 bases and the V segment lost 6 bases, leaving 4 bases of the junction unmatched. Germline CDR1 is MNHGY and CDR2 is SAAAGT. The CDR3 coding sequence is TGTGCCAGCAGCCAGACAGGGGATGGAAACACCATATATTTT. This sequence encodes CASSQTGDGNTIYF.

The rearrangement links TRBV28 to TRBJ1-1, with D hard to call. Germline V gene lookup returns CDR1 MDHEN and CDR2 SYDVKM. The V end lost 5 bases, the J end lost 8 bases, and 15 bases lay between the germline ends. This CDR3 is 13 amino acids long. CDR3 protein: CASSPSYEGEAFF. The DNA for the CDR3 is TGTGCCAGCAGTCCTTCTTACGAAGGGGAAGCTTTCTTT.

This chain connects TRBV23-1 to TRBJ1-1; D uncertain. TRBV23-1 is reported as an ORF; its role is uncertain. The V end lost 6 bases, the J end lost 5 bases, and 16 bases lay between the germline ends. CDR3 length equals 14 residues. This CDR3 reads CASSQEGPGTEAFF. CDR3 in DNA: TGCGCCAGCAGCCAAGAGGGCCCCGGAACTGAAGCTTTCTTT.

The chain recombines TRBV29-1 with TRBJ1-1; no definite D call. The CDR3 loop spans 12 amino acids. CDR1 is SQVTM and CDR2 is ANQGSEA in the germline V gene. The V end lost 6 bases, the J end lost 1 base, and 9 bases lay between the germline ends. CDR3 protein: CSVLRENTEAFF. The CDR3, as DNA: TGCAGCGTCCTTAGGGAGAACACTGAAGCTTTCTTT.

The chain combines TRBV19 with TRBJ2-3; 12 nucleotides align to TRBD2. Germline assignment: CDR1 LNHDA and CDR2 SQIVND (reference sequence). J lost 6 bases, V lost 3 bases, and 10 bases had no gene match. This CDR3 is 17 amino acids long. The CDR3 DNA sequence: TGTGCCAGTAGTATCCGGCTAGCGGGGGGGCCCACGGATACGCAGTATTTT. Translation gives CASSIRLAGGPTDTQYF. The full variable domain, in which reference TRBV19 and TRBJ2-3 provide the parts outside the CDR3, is DGGITQSPKYLFRKEGQNVTLSCEQNLNHDAMYWYRQDPGQGLRLIYYSQIVNDFQKGDIAEGYSVSREKKESFPLTVTSAQKNPTAFYLCASSIRLAGGPTDTQYFGPGTRLTVL.

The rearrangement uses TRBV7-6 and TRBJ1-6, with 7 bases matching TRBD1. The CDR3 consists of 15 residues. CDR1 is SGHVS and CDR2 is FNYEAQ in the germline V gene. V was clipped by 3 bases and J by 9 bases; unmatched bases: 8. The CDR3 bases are TGTGCCAGCAGCTTGTATGGACAGGAAGGTTCACCCCTCCACTTT. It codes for CASSLYGQEGSPLHF.